The rows below give T cell receptor beta chains drawn from one sample of a study of cytomegalovirus exposure and HLA in healthy donors. Sequenced by immunoSEQ multiplex PCR; TCRdb stores in-frame clones only, minus some. This sample has 130,000 to 150,000 clones, with around 86% found just once. The specimen was PBMCs. These receptors all come from a woman between 25 and 40 years old in good health and CMV-seronegative. The CDR3 runs from the conserved cysteine through the conserved F or W. Each record gives: J gene, V gene, D gene, clone size, CDR3 protein, CDR3 DNA. D genes are given only for firm matches. Some rows mark clone size as missing; the rest say once, few, many or name a class of expanded clone.

J gene: TRBJ1-1; V gene: TRBV18; D gene: .; clone size: .; CDR3 protein: CASSPGASNTEAFF; CDR3 DNA: TGTGCCAGCTCACCGGGGGCCTCGAACACTGAAGCTTTCTTT
J gene: TRBJ2-1; V gene: TRBV6-4; D gene: TRBD2; clone size: .; CDR3 protein: CASSEGLAGKNEQFF; CDR3 DNA: TGTGCCAGCAGTGAAGGGCTAGCGGGAAAGAATGAGCAGTTCTTC
J gene: TRBJ1-2; V gene: TRBV7-2; D gene: .; clone size: .; CDR3 protein: CASSLRLFYGYTF; CDR3 DNA: TGTGCCAGCAGCTTACGACTCTTCTATGGCTACACCTTC
J gene: TRBJ2-2; V gene: TRBV6-5; D gene: .; clone size: once; CDR3 protein: CASSYDLGLNTGELFF; CDR3 DNA: TGTGCCAGCAGTTATGATTTGGGGCTGAACACCGGGGAGCTGTTTTTT
J gene: TRBJ1-4; V gene: TRBV20-1; D gene: .; clone size: .; CDR3 protein: CSANNNEKLFF; CDR3 DNA: TGCAGTGCTAATAATAATGAAAAACTGTTTTTT
J gene: TRBJ2-3; V gene: TRBV11-3; D gene: TRBD2; clone size: .; CDR3 protein: CASSLGDRLAGATDTQYF; CDR3 DNA: TGTGCCAGCAGCTTAGGGGATCGACTAGCGGGGGCCACAGATACGCAGTATTTT
J gene: TRBJ1-3; V gene: TRBV11-2; D gene: .; clone size: .; CDR3 protein: CASSSTVSGNTIYF; CDR3 DNA: TGTGCCAGCAGCTCGACAGTCTCTGGAAACACCATATATTTT
J gene: TRBJ2-3; V gene: TRBV28; D gene: TRBD2; clone size: .; CDR3 protein: CASSRTGLAGGADTQYF; CDR3 DNA: TGTGCCAGCAGCCGAACGGGACTAGCGGGAGGTGCAGATACGCAGTATTTT
J gene: TRBJ1-1; V gene: TRBV28; D gene: .; clone size: once; CDR3 protein: CASSRLPGNTEAFF; CDR3 DNA: TGTGCCAGCAGTCGCCTACCGGGTAACACTGAAGCTTTCTTT
J gene: TRBJ2-1; V gene: TRBV5-4; D gene: TRBD2; clone size: once; CDR3 protein: CASSALAGGPVNEQFF; CDR3 DNA: TGTGCCAGCAGCGCCCTAGCGGGGGGGCCGGTCAATGAGCAGTTCTTC
J gene: TRBJ2-1; V gene: TRBV7-2; D gene: TRBD2; clone size: .; CDR3 protein: CASSRGSGASYNEQFF; CDR3 DNA: TGTGCCAGCAGCCGAGGAAGCGGGGCCTCCTACAATGAGCAGTTCTTC
J gene: TRBJ2-5; V gene: TRBV4-1; D gene: .; clone size: .; CDR3 protein: CASSGRRQETQYF; CDR3 DNA: TGCGCCAGCAGCGGGAGACGTCAAGAGACCCAGTACTTC
J gene: TRBJ2-7; V gene: TRBV28; D gene: TRBD2; clone size: .; CDR3 protein: CASSRTSRVREQYF; CDR3 DNA: TGTGCCAGCAGTAGGACTAGCCGGGTGAGGGAGCAGTACTTC
J gene: TRBJ2-7; V gene: TRBV10-3; D gene: TRBD2; clone size: .; CDR3 protein: CAISEISGRNEQYF; CDR3 DNA: TGTGCCATCAGTGAGATTAGCGGGAGAAACGAGCAGTACTTC
J gene: TRBJ2-3; V gene: TRBV5-6; D gene: TRBD2; clone size: .; CDR3 protein: CASSLSGGTDTQYF; CDR3 DNA: TGTGCCAGCAGCTTGAGCGGGGGCACAGATACGCAGTATTTT
J gene: TRBJ1-5; V gene: TRBV9; D gene: TRBD1; clone size: .; CDR3 protein: CASSVARGRDRAYQPQHF; CDR3 DNA: TGTGCCAGCAGCGTAGCACGAGGCCGGGACAGGGCATATCAGCCCCAGCATTTT
J gene: TRBJ1-4; V gene: TRBV7-9; D gene: .; clone size: .; CDR3 protein: CASSSDGDNEKLFF; CDR3 DNA: TGTGCCAGCAGCTCTGACGGGGATAATGAAAAACTGTTTTTT
J gene: TRBJ2-7; V gene: TRBV5-1; D gene: TRBD1; clone size: .; CDR3 protein: CASSPRQGSTYEQYF; CDR3 DNA: TGCGCCAGCAGCCCGAGACAGGGAAGTACCTACGAGCAGTACTTC
J gene: TRBJ1-1; V gene: TRBV18; D gene: .; clone size: .; CDR3 protein: CASSPNTGRNTEAFF; CDR3 DNA: TGTGCCAGCTCACCAAATACAGGGAGGAACACTGAAGCTTTCTTT
J gene: TRBJ1-2; V gene: TRBV2; D gene: TRBD1; clone size: .; CDR3 protein: CASSDQQGDIYGYTF; CDR3 DNA: TGTGCCAGCAGTGATCAGCAGGGGGATATCTATGGCTACACCTTC
J gene: TRBJ2-7; V gene: TRBV2; D gene: TRBD2; clone size: .; CDR3 protein: CASRNSGRIYEQYF; CDR3 DNA: TGTGCCAGCAGGAATAGCGGGAGGATCTACGAGCAGTACTTC
J gene: TRBJ2-3; V gene: TRBV27; D gene: .; clone size: .; CDR3 protein: CASQTSWGTDTQYF; CDR3 DNA: TGTGCCAGCCAGACTAGTTGGGGCACAGATACGCAGTATTTT
J gene: TRBJ2-5; V gene: TRBV4-1; D gene: TRBD2; clone size: .; CDR3 protein: CASSQDGTRGETQYF; CDR3 DNA: TGCGCCAGCAGCCAAGATGGCACGCGGGGGGAGACCCAGTACTTC
J gene: TRBJ1-2; V gene: TRBV19; D gene: .; clone size: .; CDR3 protein: CASRSFGGGLYGYTF; CDR3 DNA: TGTGCCAGTAGGAGCTTTGGGGGGGGGCTCTATGGCTACACCTTC
J gene: TRBJ1-6; V gene: TRBV7-6; D gene: TRBD1; clone size: .; CDR3 protein: CASSSGQGASPLHF; CDR3 DNA: TGTGCCAGCAGCTCAGGACAGGGGGCTTCACCCCTCCACTTT
J gene: TRBJ1-2; V gene: TRBV29-1; D gene: .; clone size: .; CDR3 protein: CSVASDRINGYTF; CDR3 DNA: TGCAGCGTTGCTAGTGACAGGATCAATGGCTACACCTTC
J gene: TRBJ1-2; V gene: TRBV6-4; D gene: TRBD1; clone size: .; CDR3 protein: CASSVGQGYGYTF; CDR3 DNA: TGTGCCAGCAGTGTGGGACAGGGGTATGGCTACACCTTC
J gene: TRBJ1-1; V gene: TRBV30; D gene: .; clone size: .; CDR3 protein: CACYRYTIEAFF; CDR3 DNA: TGTGCCTGCTACAGGTACACGATTGAAGCTTTCTTT
J gene: TRBJ1-5; V gene: TRBV6-6; D gene: .; clone size: few; CDR3 protein: CASSYSTGLQPQHF; CDR3 DNA: TGTGCCAGCAGTTACTCCACAGGTCTTCAGCCCCAGCATTTT
J gene: TRBJ2-3; V gene: TRBV6-1; D gene: TRBD2; clone size: .; CDR3 protein: CASSAAAGETDTQYF; CDR3 DNA: TGTGCCAGCAGTGCCGCGGCGGGGGAGACAGATACGCAGTATTTT
J gene: TRBJ2-1; V gene: TRBV4-1; D gene: .; clone size: .; CDR3 protein: CASSQDGGRLYNEQFF; CDR3 DNA: TGCGCCAGCAGCCAAGATGGGGGCCGACTCTACAATGAGCAGTTCTTC
J gene: TRBJ2-7; V gene: TRBV7-8; D gene: TRBD2; clone size: .; CDR3 protein: CASSLVASGVYEQYF; CDR3 DNA: TGTGCCAGCAGCTTAGTGGCTAGCGGGGTCTACGAGCAGTACTTC
J gene: TRBJ1-1; V gene: TRBV7-3; D gene: TRBD1; clone size: .; CDR3 protein: CASSQTGGKNTEAFF; CDR3 DNA: TGTGCCAGCAGTCAGACAGGGGGCAAGAACACTGAAGCTTTCTTT
J gene: TRBJ1-1; V gene: TRBV4-1; D gene: .; clone size: few; CDR3 protein: CASSQGAGVNTEAFF; CDR3 DNA: TGCGCCAGCAGCCAAGGGGCAGGGGTGAACACTGAAGCTTTCTTT
J gene: TRBJ2-1; V gene: TRBV28; D gene: TRBD1; clone size: .; CDR3 protein: CATKTTGQSYNEQFF; CDR3 DNA: TGTGCCACCAAGACTACGGGACAGAGTTACAATGAGCAGTTCTTC
J gene: TRBJ2-1; V gene: TRBV6-5; D gene: TRBD1; clone size: .; CDR3 protein: CASSYRDRVSNEQFF; CDR3 DNA: TGTGCCAGCAGTTACCGGGACAGGGTGTCGAATGAGCAGTTCTTC
J gene: TRBJ2-5; V gene: TRBV18; D gene: .; clone size: .; CDR3 protein: CASSPSGFETQYF; CDR3 DNA: TGTGCCAGCTCACCATCGGGGTTCGAGACCCAGTACTTC
J gene: TRBJ2-3; V gene: TRBV7-3; D gene: .; clone size: .; CDR3 protein: CASSPLASSTDTQYF; CDR3 DNA: TGTGCCAGCAGCCCCTTAGCGAGTAGCACAGATACGCAGTATTTT
J gene: TRBJ2-2; V gene: TRBV27; D gene: TRBD2; clone size: many; CDR3 protein: CASRAGGNTGELFF; CDR3 DNA: TGTGCCAGCCGAGCGGGGGGGAACACCGGGGAGCTGTTTTTT
J gene: TRBJ1-1; V gene: TRBV5-5; D gene: .; clone size: .; CDR3 protein: CASSLTENTEAFF; CDR3 DNA: TGTGCCAGCAGCTTGACAGAGAACACTGAAGCTTTCTTT